The 11 T cell receptor beta chains below all came from one sample that was sequenced in a study of blood T cell repertoires in COVID-19. Here immunoSEQ multiplex PCR was the method, and the copy in TCRdb shows in-frame clones only, minus some. The profile shows some 240,000 clones, about 88% of them singletons. The sample comprised PBMCs or T cells enriched from blood (not recorded which). These receptors were obtained from a man aged 30-40 years with acute COVID-19.

J is TRBJ2-3 and V is TRBV6-2 or TRBV6-3; 8 bases are shared with TRBD2. The V segment lost 6 bases and the J segment 4 bases; nucleotides outside the gene matches: 9. The length of the CDR3 is 15 residues. CDR1 is MNHEY, CDR2 SVGEGT, per germline. In nucleotides, the CDR3 is TGTGCCAGCAGCACCCCGGGAGGGCCCCCAGATACGCAGTATTTT. Protein product: CASSTPGGPPDTQYF.

The chain is built from TRBV5-1 and TRBJ2-2; unclear D gene. Germline V gene data show CDR1 as SGHRS and CDR2 as YFSETQ. CDR3 length: 16 amino acids. The V end was cut by 1 base, the J end by 1 base, with 11 bases between. CDR3 residues: CASSLMRQGNTGELFF. The CDR3 nucleotides are TGCGCCAGCAGCTTGATGAGACAAGGGAACACCGGGGAGCTGTTTTTT. Full variable domain (outside the CDR3, taken from reference TRBV5-1 and TRBJ2-2): KAGVTQTPRYLIKTRGQQVTLSCSPISGHRSVSWYQQTPGQGLQFLFEYFSETQRNKGNFPGRFSGRQFSNSRSEMNVSTLELGDSALYLCASSLMRQGNTGELFFGEGSRLTVL.

V gene TRBV7-3 combines with J gene TRBJ2-1, with 10 nucleotides matching TRBD2. The CDR3 is 15 residues long. Germline V gives CDR1 SGHTA, CDR2 FQGTGA. Trimming cost V 5 bases and J 9 bases; bases outside gene matches: 10. CDR3 amino acids: CASSQGLAGESEQFF. The CDR3 nucleotides read TGTGCCAGCAGCCAAGGGCTAGCGGGAGAATCTGAGCAGTTCTTC.

This clone was seen once. The rearrangement uses TRBV6-5 and TRBJ2-3; D not certain. The CDR3 has 11 amino acids. Trimming removed 2 bases at V and 14 bases at J, with 11 bases between. The germline V gene has CDR1 MNHEY and CDR2 SVGAGI. CDR3 sequence (DNA): TGTGCCAGCAGTTACCAAACTCGCACGTATTTT. Its protein is CASSYQTRTYF.

This rearrangement joins TRBV10-3 to TRBJ1-2, with 8 bases lining up with TRBD1. The germline gives CDR1 ENHRY, CDR2 SYGVKD. The CDR3 loop spans 13 amino acids. V lost 6 bases and J lost 3; bases outside the gene matches: 3. The CDR3 loop reads CAISQGQDYGYTF. In DNA, the CDR3 is TGTGCCATCAGCCAGGGACAGGACTATGGCTACACCTTC.

V usage is TRBV5-8 and J usage is TRBJ2-7; D is perhaps TRBD1 (5 bases). The V gene lost 3 bases and the J gene lost 3 bases, with 16 bases spanning the gap. Germline assignment: CDR1 SGHTS and CDR2 YDEGEE. The CDR3 loop spans 15 amino acids. The CDR3 DNA reads as TGTGCCAGCAGCTGGGCAGGGCATCAGGGCTACGAGCAGTACGTC. Amino acid sequence: CASSWAGHQGYEQYV.

The V gene is TRBV6-1, the J gene TRBJ2-7; D gene uncertain. The V gene lost 2 bases and the J gene lost 3 bases, with 8 bases spanning the gap. Germline V gene data show CDR1 as MNHNS and CDR2 as SASEGT. CDR3 length equals 13 residues. The CDR3 nucleotides are TGTGCCAGCAGTGAATATGGCATCTACGAGCAGTACGTC. Its translation: CASSEYGIYEQYV.

The gene calls are TRBV14 and TRBJ2-1; D is perhaps TRBD2 (5 bases). Between the trimmed V and J ends, which lost 4 bases and 7 bases, there was a span of 14 bases. The CDR3 is 14 amino acids. Germline-derived CDR1 and CDR2 are SGHDN and FVKESK. The CDR3 DNA follows: TGTGCCAGCAGCCTCCTCGGGGTTCAAAATGAGCAGTTCTTC. Encoded protein: CASSLLGVQNEQFF. Looking up the rest from reference TRBV14 and TRBJ2-1 gives the full variable domain: EAGVTQFPSHSVIEKGQTVTLRCDPISGHDNLYWYRRVMGKEIKFLLHFVKESKQDESGMPNNRFLAERTGGTYSTLKVQPAELEDSGVYFCASSLLGVQNEQFFGPGTRLTVL.

The gene calls are TRBV18 and TRBJ1-2; 8 bases fit TRBD1. With V trimmed by 5 bases and J by 5 bases, 7 bases remained unmatched. The CDR3 extends over 14 amino acids. Germline V gene sequence: CDR1 KGHSH, CDR2 LQKENI. CDR3 protein: CASSSGQGLYGYTF. The CDR3 DNA follows: TGTGCCAGCTCATCCGGACAGGGCCTTTATGGCTACACCTTC. The whole variable domain, remainder taken from reference TRBV18 and TRBJ1-2, is NAGVMQNPRHLVRRRGQEARLRCSPMKGHSHVYWYRQLPEEGLKFMVYLQKENIIDESGMPKERFSAEFPKEGPSILRIQQVVRGDSAAYFCASSSGQGLYGYTFGSGTRLTVV.

This clone was seen a handful of times. This rearrangement joins TRBV28 to TRBJ2-5; D possibly corresponds to TRBD1 (5 bases). V lost 2 bases and J lost 7, with 14 bases in between. CDR1 and CDR2 (germline): MDHEN, SYDVKM. The CDR3 totals 14 residues. CDR3: CASSLVHSQGTQYF. The CDR3 coding sequence is TGTGCCAGCAGTTTAGTTCACTCCCAGGGGACCCAGTACTTC.

The J gene is TRBJ2-1, the V gene TRBV4-2, with a tentative D call TRBD2 (6 bases). The CDR3 length is 16 residues. Deletions cut 4 bases from V and 5 bases from J, with 18 bases between. Germline V gives CDR1 LGHNA, CDR2 YNFKEQ. CDR3 nucleotides: TGTGCCAGCAGCCGCCATTTGGAGGGGCCCAACAATGAGCAGTTCTTC. Protein sequence: CASSRHLEGPNNEQFF.